This T cell receptor beta chain was retrieved from a study of blood T cell repertoires in COVID-19. The wider study: T cells, B-cell-depleted T cells, or PBMCs provided the cDNA or gDNA that served as material.

Germline CDR1 reads SEHNR; CDR2 reads FQNEAQ (reference sequence). Trimming removed 1 base at V and 5 bases at J, with 5 bases between. This CDR3 is 13 amino acids long. Grouping used clinical history reported by participants in a survey and questionnaire. Per the original methods: Estimation of nucleated cell counts relied on the amplification of reference gene primers. Sequenced by immunoSEQ multiplex PCR; TCRdb stores in-frame clones only, minus some. V and J calls and clone size are those listed in that table; D and trimming were worked out from the DNA. This table has around 160,000 clones, approximately 88% appearing once.

The receptor's source is a woman aged 30 to 39 with acute COVID-19. The sequenced material came from PBMCs or T cells enriched from blood (not recorded which). This chain connects TRBV7-9 to TRBJ2-2; D gene uncertain. The CDR3 spells CASSLGSTGELFF. DNA of the CDR3: TGTGCCAGCAGCTTAGGTTCGACCGGGGAGCTGTTTTTT.